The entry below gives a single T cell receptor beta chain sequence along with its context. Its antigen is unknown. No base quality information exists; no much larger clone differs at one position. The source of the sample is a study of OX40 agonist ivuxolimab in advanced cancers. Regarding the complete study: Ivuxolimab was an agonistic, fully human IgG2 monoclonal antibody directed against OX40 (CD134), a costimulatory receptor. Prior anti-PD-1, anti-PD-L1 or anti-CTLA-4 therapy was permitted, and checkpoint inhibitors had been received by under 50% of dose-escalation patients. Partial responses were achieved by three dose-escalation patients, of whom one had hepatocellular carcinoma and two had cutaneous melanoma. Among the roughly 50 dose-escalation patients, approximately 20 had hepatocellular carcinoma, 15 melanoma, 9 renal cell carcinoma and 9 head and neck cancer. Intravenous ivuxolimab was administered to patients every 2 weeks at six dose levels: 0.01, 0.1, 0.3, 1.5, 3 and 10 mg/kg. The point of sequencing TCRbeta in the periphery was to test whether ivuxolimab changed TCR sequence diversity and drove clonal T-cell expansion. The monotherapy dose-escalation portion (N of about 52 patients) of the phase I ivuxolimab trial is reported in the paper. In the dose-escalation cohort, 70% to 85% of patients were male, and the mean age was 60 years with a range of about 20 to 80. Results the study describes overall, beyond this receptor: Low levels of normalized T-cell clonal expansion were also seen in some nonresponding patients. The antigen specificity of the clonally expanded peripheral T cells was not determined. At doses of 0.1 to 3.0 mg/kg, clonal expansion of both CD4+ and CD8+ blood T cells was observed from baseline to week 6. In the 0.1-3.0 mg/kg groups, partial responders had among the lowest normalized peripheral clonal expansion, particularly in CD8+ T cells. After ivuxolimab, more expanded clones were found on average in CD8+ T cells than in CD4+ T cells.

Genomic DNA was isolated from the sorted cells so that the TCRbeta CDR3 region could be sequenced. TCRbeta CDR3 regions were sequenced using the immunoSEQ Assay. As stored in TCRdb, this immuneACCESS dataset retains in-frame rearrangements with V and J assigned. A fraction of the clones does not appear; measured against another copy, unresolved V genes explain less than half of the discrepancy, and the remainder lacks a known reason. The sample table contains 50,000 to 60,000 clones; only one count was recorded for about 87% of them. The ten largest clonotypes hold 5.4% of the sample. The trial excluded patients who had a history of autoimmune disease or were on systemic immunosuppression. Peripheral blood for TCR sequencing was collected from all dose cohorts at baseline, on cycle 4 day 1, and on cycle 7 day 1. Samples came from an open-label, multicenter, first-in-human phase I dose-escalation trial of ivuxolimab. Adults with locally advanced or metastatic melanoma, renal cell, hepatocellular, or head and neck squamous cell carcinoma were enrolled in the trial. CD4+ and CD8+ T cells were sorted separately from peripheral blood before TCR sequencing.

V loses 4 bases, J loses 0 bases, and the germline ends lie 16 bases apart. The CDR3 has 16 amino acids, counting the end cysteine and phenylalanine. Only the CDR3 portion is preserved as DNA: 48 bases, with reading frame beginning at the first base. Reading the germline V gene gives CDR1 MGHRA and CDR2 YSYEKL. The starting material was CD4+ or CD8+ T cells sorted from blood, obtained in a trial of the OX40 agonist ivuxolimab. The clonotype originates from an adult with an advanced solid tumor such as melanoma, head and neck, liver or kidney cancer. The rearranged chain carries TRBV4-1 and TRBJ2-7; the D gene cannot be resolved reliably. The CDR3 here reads CASSPTGRLSSYEQYF. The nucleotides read TGCGCCAGCAGCCCGACGGGCAGGTTAAGCTCCTACGAGCAGTACTTC.